The clone carrying this TCR beta chain was recorded a few times. Its matching antigen is unknown. Unique molecular identifiers tagged the TCR beta cDNA libraries. Each CDR3 protein is one row after TCRdb ran MiXCR on the PCR reads. Of roughly 540,000 distinct CDR3 sequences listed, 30% to 40% are singletons. With 0 bases removed from V and 8 bases from J, the gap between germline ends came to 11 bases. Germline lookup yields CDR1 SGHTA and CDR2 FQGTGA. The CDR3 contains 14 residues. This sample stems from a study of post-analysis software for immune sequencing data. As for the study in general: Clinical courses comprised relapsing-remitting, secondary progressive and progressive-relapsing multiple sclerosis. Points from the study as a whole: A significant reduction in normalized Chao1 diversity was observed in multiple sclerosis patients versus controls. Elevated frequency relative to controls characterized several TRBV segments in patients, TRBV5-6, TRBV5-1 and TRBV20-1 among them. Pronounced co-clustering by F measure was evident among identically batched samples.

The TCR sequence derives from a girl aged 2-17 years with multiple sclerosis. The sequenced sample consisted of blood. The V and J genes are TRBV7-3 and TRBJ2-1; D is ambiguous. The CDR3 region has the DNA TGTGCCAGCAGCTTAACGGGTGTACACGATGAGCAGTTCTTC. This translates into CASSLTGVHDEQFF.